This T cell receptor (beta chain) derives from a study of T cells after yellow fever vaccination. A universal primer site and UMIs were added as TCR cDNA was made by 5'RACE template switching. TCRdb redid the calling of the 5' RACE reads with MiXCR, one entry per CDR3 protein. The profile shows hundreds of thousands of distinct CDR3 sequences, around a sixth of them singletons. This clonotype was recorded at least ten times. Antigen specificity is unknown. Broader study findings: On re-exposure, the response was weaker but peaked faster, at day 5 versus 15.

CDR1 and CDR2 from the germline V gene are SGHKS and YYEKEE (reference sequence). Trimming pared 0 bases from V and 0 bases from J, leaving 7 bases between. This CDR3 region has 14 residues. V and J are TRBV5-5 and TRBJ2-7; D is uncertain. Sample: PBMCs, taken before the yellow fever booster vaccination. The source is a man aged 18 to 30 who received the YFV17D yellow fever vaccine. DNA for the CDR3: TGTGCCAGCAGCTTGGGCACGAGCTCCTACGAGCAGTACTTC. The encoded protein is CASSLGTSSYEQYF.